This record concerns one TCR beta chain sequence. A few counts support this clonotype. No cognate antigen has been identified for it. No much larger clonotype is one base removed from it; base qualities were not supplied. The sample originates from a study of early T cells in non-severe SARS-CoV-2 infection (TCRdb year 2021). Study-wide context: TCR sequencing used bulk RNA from unsorted whole blood, so alpha and beta chains could not be paired.

The paper as a whole reports these results and caveats: VDJdb matching was skewed toward anti-spike CD8 responses and likely underestimated virus-specific expansions, missing private and CD4 specificities.

A case-control design nested within a healthcare worker cohort in London, UK, was used, with weekly nasopharyngeal swab PCR tests and blood sampling performed. Healthcare workers were recruited between 23 and 31 March 2020, during the week of the UK lockdown, and were followed weekly for up to about 15 weeks. Library prep was done by 5' RACE. The reads were generated on a NextSeq 500. In the TCR library protocol, unique molecular identifiers were attached to individual cDNA molecules to correct for PCR bias and sequencing error. Sequencing covered both TCR alpha and beta chains, and within each sample the abundances of alpha and beta sequences were tightly co-correlated. From the authors' description of their analysis: Decombinator V4 was used to perform V gene, J gene and CDR3 annotation of TCR sequences. TCRs were defined as expanded if a significant change between any two time points was detected under a Poisson model with p below 0.0001. Abundances of TCRs were expressed as counts per million after normalisation to the total number of TCRs sequenced in each sample. TRAV1-2 paired with TRAJ12, TRAJ20 or TRAJ33 defined MAIT TCRs, while TRAV10 paired with TRAJ18 defined iNKT TCRs. VDJdb, accessed 1 November 2021, was searched for CMV, EBV and SARS-CoV-2 annotated TCRs, with TCRs annotated for multiple antigens excluded. Using fastp at Q25 and MiXCR, TCRdb reprocessed the public reads and kept productive beta chains. Each CDR3 protein gets just one entry, which takes the most common genes and DNA from the rows behind it. The V and J calls reflect TCRdb's pipeline rather than the authors' work. Within this sample are 80,000 to 95,000 distinct CDR3 sequences, with 9% to 15% of them counted one time only. Under 8% of the sample rests with the top ten.

V is pared back by 5 bases and J by 7 bases, with 17 bases lying between the germline termini. From a lookup of the germline V gene, CDR1 and CDR2 are MNHNS and SASEGT. The CDR3 contains 14 residues, cysteine and phenylalanine counted. Solely the CDR3 DNA is kept, with 42 bases framed from the first base. This TCR came from an adult who was a healthcare worker with PCR-confirmed SARS-CoV-2 infection or an uninfected control (not recorded which). The specimen was whole blood. The V and J genes are TRBV6-1 and TRBJ1-2; the D gene identity is not certain. The DNA sequence is given as TGTGCCAGCAGTACCGAAGACACTAATTTTGGCTACACCTTC. It codes for CASSTEDTNFGYTF.